This is a list of T cell receptor beta chains from one sample in a study of T cell changes during pregnancy in multiple sclerosis. Repertoires were generated with immunoSEQ multiplex PCR, while TCRdb's copy carries only in-frame clones and drops some. The data contain approximately 52,000 clones, almost 95% of them singletons. This sample comprised CD4+ T cells from peripheral blood mononuclear cells, obtained in the second trimester of pregnancy. These receptors came from a female donor in good health, enrolled as a control in a pregnancy study. The CDR3 runs from the conserved cysteine through the conserved F or W. Each record gives: clone size, V gene, CDR3 length, D gene, J gene, CDR3 protein, CDR3 DNA. The D gene is left open where the match is weak. Some rows have no size entry. The others give once, few or many, or a class for an expanded clone.

-	TRBV28	15	TRBD1	TRBJ2-6	CASRTGEAGANVLTF	TGTGCCAGCCGGACAGGGGAGGCTGGGGCCAACGTCCTGACTTTC
-	TRBV12-5	13	TRBD1	TRBJ1-5	CASGQGSAQPQHF	TGTGCTAGTGGACAGGGGTCGGCTCAGCCCCAGCATTTT
-	TRBV2	14	-	TRBJ1-5	CASSGTLGNQPQHF	TGTGCCAGCAGTGGGACATTGGGCAATCAGCCCCAGCATTTT
few	TRBV25-1	14	-	TRBJ2-5	CASSSSGPQETQYF	TGTGCCAGCAGTTCGAGCGGGCCACAAGAGACCCAGTACTTC
-	TRBV2	13	-	TRBJ2-7	CASRSGAGYEQYF	TGTGCCAGCAGGAGCGGAGCGGGCTACGAGCAGTACTTC
-	TRBV28	10	-	TRBJ1-1	CASSTREAFF	TGTGCCAGCAGCACTAGGGAAGCTTTCTTT
-	TRBV4-1	14	-	TRBJ1-1	CASSPQGVRTEAFF	TGCGCCAGCAGCCCCCAAGGGGTAAGAACTGAAGCTTTCTTT
-	TRBV7-9	15	TRBD1	TRBJ1-1	CASSLQAGTGVEAFF	TGTGCCAGCAGCTTACAAGCCGGGACAGGCGTTGAAGCTTTCTTT
-	TRBV7-2	15	-	TRBJ1-2	CASSFLDGQPRGYTF	TGTGCCAGCAGCTTCCTTGACGGACAGCCTCGAGGCTACACCTTC
-	TRBV7-3	13	-	TRBJ1-2	CASSSDSRHGYTF	TGTGCCAGCAGCTCGGACAGTAGACATGGCTACACCTTC
-	TRBV30	15	-	TRBJ1-6	CAWSLGRGRVSPLHF	TGTGCCTGGAGTCTCGGGAGAGGGCGGGTTTCACCCCTCCACTTT
-	TRBV28	14	-	TRBJ2-4	CASSPRDSKNIQYF	TGTGCCAGCAGTCCCAGGGATAGCAAAAACATTCAGTACTTC
-	TRBV15	16	TRBD1	TRBJ1-6	CATSRDSRTGRSPLHF	TGTGCCACCAGCAGAGATTCAAGGACAGGGCGATCACCCCTCCACTTT
-	TRBV12-2	17	-	TRBJ1-4	CASRLGRLGRINEKLFF	TGTGCAAGTCGCTTAGGGAGGTTAGGCAGGATAAATGAAAAACTGTTTTTT
-	TRBV23-1	15	TRBD1	TRBJ1-1	CASSQSRDRGTEAFF	TGCGCCAGCAGTCAATCCCGGGACAGGGGCACTGAAGCTTTCTTT
-	TRBV2	13	-	TRBJ2-2	CASRVLYTGELFF	TGTGCCAGCCGGGTCTTGTACACCGGGGAGCTGTTTTTT
-	TRBV10-3	14	TRBD2	TRBJ2-5	CAISSGSRPETQYF	TGTGCCATCAGTAGCGGGAGTAGGCCAGAGACCCAGTACTTC
-	TRBV15	16	-	TRBJ1-6	CATSRAGVGYNSPLHF	TGTGCCACCAGCAGAGCGGGGGTGGGATATAATTCACCCCTCCACTTT
-	TRBV5-5	16	-	TRBJ2-1	CASSRSEGLSYNEQFF	TGTGCCAGCAGCCGCAGTGAGGGTCTCTCCTACAATGAGCAGTTCTTC
-	TRBV7-2	15	TRBD1	TRBJ2-7	CASSLVFGQGNEQYF	TGTGCCAGCAGCTTAGTATTTGGACAGGGGAACGAGCAGTACTTC
-	TRBV5-8	16	-	TRBJ1-2	CASTWGRATPNYGYTF	TGTGCCAGCACCTGGGGGCGCGCGACCCCCAACTATGGCTACACCTTC
-	TRBV28	17	TRBD2	TRBJ2-2	CASSFPFIAGVAGELFF	TGTGCCAGCAGTTTTCCTTTTATAGCGGGAGTAGCCGGGGAGCTGTTTTTT
-	TRBV5-4	15	-	TRBJ1-1	CASSLGGEVNTEAFF	TGTGCCAGCAGCTTGGGGGGGGAAGTTAACACTGAAGCTTTCTTT
-	TRBV19	15	TRBD1	TRBJ2-5	CASSIFLTGQETQYF	TGTGCCAGTAGTATCTTTTTGACAGGGCAAGAGACCCAGTACTTC
-	TRBV7-2	15	TRBD2	TRBJ2-7	CASSLAASGSYEQYF	TGTGCCAGCAGCTTAGCCGCTAGCGGGAGCTACGAGCAGTACTTC
-	TRBV6-5	14	-	TRBJ1-4	CASRSLFEVEKLFF	TGTGCCAGCAGATCCCTGTTTGAGGTTGAAAAACTGTTTTTT
-	TRBV28	15	TRBD1	TRBJ1-6	CASCFGTGGGSPLHF	TGTGCCAGCTGTTTTGGGACAGGGGGCGGTTCACCCCTCCACTTT
-	TRBV4-2	15	-	TRBJ2-5	CASSREIGGRETQYF	TGTGCCAGCAGCCGAGAGATAGGGGGACGAGAGACCCAGTACTTC
-	TRBV5-1	14	TRBD1	TRBJ1-4	CASSGDRGEEKLFF	TGCGCCAGCAGCGGGGACAGGGGTGAGGAAAAACTGTTTTTT
-	TRBV18	16	TRBD1	TRBJ2-1	CASSRGGSTSYNEQFF	TGTGCCAGCTCCCGAGGGGGCTCGACCTCCTACAATGAGCAGTTCTTC
-	TRBV10-3	14	-	TRBJ1-1	CAISAGGGNTEAFF	TGTGCCATCAGTGCGGGGGGGGGTAACACTGAAGCTTTCTTT
few	TRBV2	13	-	TRBJ1-2	CASVLQVNYGYTF	TGTGCCAGCGTGCTACAGGTGAACTATGGCTACACCTTC
-	TRBV10-3	14	TRBD2	TRBJ2-7	CAISVGGGLVEQYF	TGTGCCATCAGTGTCGGGGGGGGGCTTGTAGAGCAGTACTTC
-	TRBV20-1	11	TRBD2	TRBJ2-7	CSAPSGGSPHF	TGCAGTGCTCCTTCTGGCGGGAGCCCCCACTTC
-	TRBV11-3	12	-	TRBJ1-1	CASSFVNTEAFF	TGTGCCAGCAGCTTCGTGAACACTGAAGCTTTCTTT
-	TRBV28	15	TRBD1	TRBJ1-5	CASSFGTGPNQPQHF	TGTGCCAGCAGTTTCGGGACAGGCCCGAATCAGCCCCAGCATTTT
once	TRBV18	15	-	TRBJ2-1	CASSPSAGSGKEQFF	TGTGCCAGCTCACCATCCGCAGGGTCGGGTAAAGAGCAGTTCTTC
-	TRBV9	13	TRBD1	TRBJ1-2	CASSPTGNYGYTF	TGTGCCAGCAGCCCGACAGGGAACTATGGCTACACCTTC
-	TRBV18	14	-	TRBJ1-1	CASSPKQGNTEAFF	TGTGCCAGCTCACCAAAACAGGGGAACACTGAAGCTTTCTTT
-	TRBV2	15	TRBD2	TRBJ2-2	CASSVEAGVGGELFF	TGTGCCAGCAGTGTAGAAGCGGGAGTGGGCGGGGAGCTGTTTTTT
-	TRBV19	14	TRBD1	TRBJ1-4	CASSVTGDWEKLFF	TGTGCCAGTAGTGTGACAGGGGATTGGGAAAAACTGTTTTTT
once	TRBV7-9	14	-	TRBJ2-7	CASSSQGSSYEQYF	TGTGCCAGCAGCTCACAGGGTAGCTCCTACGAGCAGTACTTC
-	TRBV5-8	14	TRBD1	TRBJ2-5	CASSSGTARETQYF	TGTGCCAGCAGCTCAGGGACAGCCCGGGAGACCCAGTACTTC
-	TRBV7-2	11	-	TRBJ2-3	CASSLLDTQYF	TGTGCCAGCAGCTTACTCGATACGCAGTATTTT
-	TRBV15	13	-	TRBJ1-6	CATPFPRSSPLHF	TGTGCCACACCATTCCCACGGTCCTCGCCCCTCCACTTT
-	TRBV18	19	TRBD1	TRBJ1-2	CASSPPFVGTGGDGGGYTF	TGTGCCAGCTCACCGCCGTTTGTCGGGACAGGGGGAGACGGGGGTGGCTACACCTTC
-	TRBV15	20	TRBD2	TRBJ2-7	CATSRDRLRAAGGIGYEQYF	TGTGCCACCAGCAGAGATCGTTTAAGGGCAGCGGGAGGAATTGGCTACGAGCAGTACTTC
once	TRBV7-6	13	TRBD2	TRBJ2-2	CASSRSLAGGLFF	TGTGCCAGCAGCCGAAGTCTAGCGGGGGGGCTGTTTTTT
-	TRBV19	16	-	TRBJ1-6	CASTPQQHGTGSPLHF	TGTGCCAGTACCCCACAACAACACGGCACCGGGTCACCCCTCCACTTT
-	TRBV5-6	15	TRBD2	TRBJ2-5	CASSFGSGREETQYF	TGTGCCAGCAGCTTCGGGAGCGGGAGGGAAGAGACCCAGTACTTC
-	TRBV30	14	TRBD2	TRBJ2-5	CAWSVGTIQETQYF	TGTGCCTGGAGTGTAGGGACTATACAAGAGACCCAGTACTTC
-	TRBV6-1	15	-	TRBJ1-4	CASSKTGPPNEKLFF	TGTGCCAGCAGTAAAACAGGGCCCCCAAATGAAAAACTGTTTTTT
-	TRBV4-1	15	-	TRBJ2-6	CASSHSGLGANVLTF	TGCGCCAGCAGCCACTCAGGATTGGGGGCCAACGTCCTGACTTTC
-	TRBV6-6	12	-	TRBJ2-3	CASSPSSDTQYF	TGTGCCAGTTCCCCTAGCTCAGATACGCAGTATTTT
once	TRBV29-1	13	TRBD1	TRBJ1-2	CSVGQGVNYGYTF	TGCAGCGTTGGACAGGGGGTTAACTATGGCTACACCTTC
once	TRBV7-2	14	-	TRBJ2-1	CASSLDSSYNEQFF	TGTGCCAGCAGCTTAGATAGCTCCTACAATGAGCAGTTCTTC
-	TRBV6-5	15	TRBD2	TRBJ2-3	CASSAPSGGTDTQYF	TGTGCCAGCAGTGCCCCTAGCGGGGGCACAGATACGCAGTATTTT
once	TRBV7-9	15	TRBD1	TRBJ2-3	CASSLGGTGWNTQYF	TGTGCCAGCAGCTTAGGAGGGACAGGGTGGAATACGCAGTATTTT
-	TRBV29-1	13	-	TRBJ2-2	CSVEQGNTGELFF	TGCAGCGTTGAGCAGGGGAACACCGGGGAGCTGTTTTTT
once	TRBV27	13	-	TRBJ1-3	CATMSGIRNTIYF	TGTGCCACCATGAGCGGGATTAGAAACACCATATATTTT